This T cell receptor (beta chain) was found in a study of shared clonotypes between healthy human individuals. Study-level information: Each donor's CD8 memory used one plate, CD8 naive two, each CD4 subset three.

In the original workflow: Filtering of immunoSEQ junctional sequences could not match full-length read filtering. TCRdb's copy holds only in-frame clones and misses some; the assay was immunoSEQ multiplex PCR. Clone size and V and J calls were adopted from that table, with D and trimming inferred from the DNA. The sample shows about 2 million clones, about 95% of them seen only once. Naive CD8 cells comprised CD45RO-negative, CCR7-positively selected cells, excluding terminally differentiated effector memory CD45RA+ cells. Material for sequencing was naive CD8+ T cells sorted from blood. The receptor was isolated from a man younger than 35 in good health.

The CDR3 region has the DNA TGTGCCAGCAGCTCAGATAGTGGCGAGCAGTACTTC. This sequence encodes CASSSDSGEQYF. This chain joins TRBV11-2 and TRBJ2-7; D is uncertain. Trimming took off 4 bases at V and 6 bases at J, with 10 bases between the two ends. Germline assignment: CDR1 SGHAT and CDR2 FQNNGV. This CDR3 spans 12 amino acids.